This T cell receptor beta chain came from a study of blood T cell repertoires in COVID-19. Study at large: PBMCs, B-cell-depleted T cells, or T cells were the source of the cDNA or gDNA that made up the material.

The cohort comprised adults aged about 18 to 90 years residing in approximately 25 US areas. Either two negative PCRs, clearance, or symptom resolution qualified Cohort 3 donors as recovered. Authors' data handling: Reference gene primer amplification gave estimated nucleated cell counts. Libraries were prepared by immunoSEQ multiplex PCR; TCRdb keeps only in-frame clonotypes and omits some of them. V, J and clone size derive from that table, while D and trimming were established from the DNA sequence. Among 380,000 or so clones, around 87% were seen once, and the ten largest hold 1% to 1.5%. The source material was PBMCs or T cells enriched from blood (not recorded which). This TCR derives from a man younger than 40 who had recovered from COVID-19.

CDR3 in DNA: TGTGCCAGCAGCCAAGTCAGCGGGGGGTGGAATGAGCAGTTCTTC. It encodes CASSQVSGGWNEQFF. V usage is TRBV3-1 (or the pseudogene TRBV3-2) and J usage is TRBJ2-1; 9 positions match TRBD2. Per the germline V gene, CDR1 is LGHDT and CDR2 is YNNKEL (reference sequence). J was trimmed by 7 bases and V by 1 base; bases with no gene match: 5. This CDR3 comprises 15 residues.